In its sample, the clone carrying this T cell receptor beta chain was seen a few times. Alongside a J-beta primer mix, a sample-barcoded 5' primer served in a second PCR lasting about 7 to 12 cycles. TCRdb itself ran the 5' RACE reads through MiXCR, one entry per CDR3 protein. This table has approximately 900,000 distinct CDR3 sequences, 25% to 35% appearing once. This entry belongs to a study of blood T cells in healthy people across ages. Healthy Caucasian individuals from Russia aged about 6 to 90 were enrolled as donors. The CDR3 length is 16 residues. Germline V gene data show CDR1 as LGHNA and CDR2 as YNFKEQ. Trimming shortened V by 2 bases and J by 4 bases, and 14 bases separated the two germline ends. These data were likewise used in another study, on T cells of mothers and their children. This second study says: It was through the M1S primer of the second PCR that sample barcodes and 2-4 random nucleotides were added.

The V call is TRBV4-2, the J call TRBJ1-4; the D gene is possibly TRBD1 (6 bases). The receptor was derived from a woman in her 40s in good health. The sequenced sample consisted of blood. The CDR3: CASSQSQQGDNEKLFF. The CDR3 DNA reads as TGTGCCAGCAGCCAATCCCAACAGGGAGATAATGAAAAACTGTTTTTT.